This T cell receptor beta chain came from a study of shared clonotypes between healthy human individuals. Study conclusions and caveats: What naive subsets generally showed was a larger estimated richness than memory subsets showed. Sampling was confined to blood; repertoires within tissues likely differ.

There are 13 residues in the CDR3. Trimming took 7 bases from V and 4 from J, leaving 14 bases between them. Germline V gene data show CDR1 as SQVTM and CDR2 as ANQGSEA. On this clone: Antigen specificity is unknown. A read error is the likely source, as a far larger clone sits one nucleotide away. Other DNA variants within this sample encode the same CDR3.

This table comes from immunoSEQ multiplex PCR, and its TCRdb copy is limited to in-frame clones, with some not included. The sample carries about 1.1 million clones, around three quarters recorded once. Sequenced: memory CD4+ T cells from PBMCs. The subset denotes: CD45RA-negative fraction. The source of this sequence is a man aged 18-30 years in good health. Some clones in this sample may be carry-over from other donors' samples. The rearrangement links TRBV29-1 to TRBJ1-3, with D perhaps TRBD1 (5 bases). CDR3 DNA: TGCAGCGGTGGCAGGGCAGACGGAAACACCATATATTTT. It yields the protein CSGGRADGNTIYF.